There are many counts of the clone carrying this T cell receptor beta chain. What it binds is not known. No cell sorting was done before RNA was extracted from the tissue. Donors were chemotherapy-naive, newly diagnosed lung cancer surgical patients in China, August–November 2014. Three rounds of nested PCR, following a modified ARM-PCR protocol, produced the TCRbeta library. TCRdb reanalysed the multiplex PCR reads using MiXCR and keeps one entry per CDR3 protein. The sample records around 99,000 distinct CDR3 sequences, 60% to 80% being singletons. This sample is drawn from a study of tumor and adjacent non-tumor tissue in lung cancer. Study-wide findings and caveats: Significantly higher TCR diversity was found in tumor than normal lung.

This sequence was found in a woman aged 60-75 years with non-small cell lung cancer. What was sequenced was lung tumor tissue.

This chain's CDR3 is CASSQKTAAGELFF. The CDR3 nucleotides read TGCGCCAGCAGCCAAAAGACTGCGGCCGGGGAGCTGTTTTTT. The V call is TRBV4-3, the J call TRBJ2-2; D remains unclear. The CDR3 has 14 amino acids. V dropped 2 bases and J dropped 6 bases, with 10 bases sitting between them. CDR1 and CDR2 from the germline V gene are LGHNA and YSLEER.